This T cell receptor (beta chain) was retrieved from a study of cytomegalovirus exposure and HLA in healthy donors. The CDR3 loop spans 15 amino acids. Trimming stripped 2 bases from V and 0 bases from J, with 12 bases between. CDR1 is SGHNT, CDR2 YYREEE, per germline (reference sequence). 60 Vbeta and 13 Jbeta primers were used in PCR. Method: immunoSEQ multiplex PCR; TCRdb's copy keeps in-frame clones and lacks some. The sample includes roughly 110,000 clones, 70% to 80% of them seen just once. The sequenced sample consisted of PBMCs. The chain recombines TRBV5-4 with TRBJ2-7; no definite D call. The receptor was derived from a woman aged 40 to 50 in good health and CMV-seropositive. The DNA for the CDR3 is TGTGCCAGCAGCTTAAAGCGCCTGAGCTCCTACGAGCAGTACTTC. This codes for CASSLKRLSSYEQYF. Full variable domain (missing parts from reference TRBV5-4 and TRBJ2-7): ETGVTQSPTHLIKTRGQQVTLRCSSQSGHNTVSWYQQALGQGPQFIFQYYREEENGRGNFPPRFSGLQFPNYSSELNVNALELDDSALYLCASSLKRLSSYEQYFGPGTRLTVT.